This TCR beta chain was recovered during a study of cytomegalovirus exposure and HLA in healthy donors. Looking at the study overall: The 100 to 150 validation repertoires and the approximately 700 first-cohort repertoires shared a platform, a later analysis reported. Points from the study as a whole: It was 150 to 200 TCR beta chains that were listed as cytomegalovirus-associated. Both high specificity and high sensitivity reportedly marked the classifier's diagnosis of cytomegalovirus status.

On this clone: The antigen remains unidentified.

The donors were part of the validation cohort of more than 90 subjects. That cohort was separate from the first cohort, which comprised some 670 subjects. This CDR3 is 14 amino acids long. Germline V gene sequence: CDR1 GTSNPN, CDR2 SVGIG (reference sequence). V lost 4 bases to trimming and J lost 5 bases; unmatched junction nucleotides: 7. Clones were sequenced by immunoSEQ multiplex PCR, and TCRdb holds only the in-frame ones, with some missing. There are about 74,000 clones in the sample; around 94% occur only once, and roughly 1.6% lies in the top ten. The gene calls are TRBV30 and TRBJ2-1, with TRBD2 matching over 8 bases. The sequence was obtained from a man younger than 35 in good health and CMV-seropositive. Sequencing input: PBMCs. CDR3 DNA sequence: TGTGCCTGGACGAGCGGGAGTGGCAACAATGAGCAGTTCTTC. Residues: CAWTSGSGNNEQFF.